These T cell receptor beta chains were read from a single sample in a study of T cells in Graves' hyperthyroidism and ophthalmopathy. TCRdb fed the multiplex PCR reads into MiXCR, producing one record per CDR3 protein. The sample shows approximately 640,000 distinct CDR3 sequences, about a sixth of them seen only once. Specimen: blood. These receptors came from a woman in her 30s with Graves' hyperthyroidism. Both conserved end residues are part of each CDR3. A D gene is named only where the DNA matches it firmly. Not every row has a clone size; where given, it reads once, few, many or a size class.

CDR3 DNA: TGTGCCAGCAGCTTTGGGACTAGAGTCGACGAGCAGTACTTC; CDR3 protein: CASSFGTRVDEQYF; D gene: TRBD2; J gene: TRBJ2-7; V gene: TRBV5-6; clone size: few
CDR3 DNA: TGTGCCAGCTCACCACAGACTAAAACCACTAATGAAAAACTGTTTTTT; CDR3 protein: CASSPQTKTTNEKLFF; D gene: .; J gene: TRBJ1-4; V gene: TRBV18; clone size: many
CDR3 DNA: TGTGCCAGCAGCCCCAGAGCGGGAGGGAGCTCCTACAATGAGCAGTTCTTC; CDR3 protein: CASSPRAGGSSYNEQFF; D gene: TRBD2; J gene: TRBJ2-1; V gene: TRBV5-4; clone size: few
CDR3 DNA: TGTGCCAGCAGCCAGGGCTTCGGGCGCGAGCAGTACTTC; CDR3 protein: CASSQGFGREQYF; D gene: .; J gene: TRBJ2-7; V gene: TRBV3-1; clone size: many
CDR3 DNA: TGTGCCAGCAGTGAACCCGGGACAGGGGTTTACAATGAGCAGTTCTTC; CDR3 protein: CASSEPGTGVYNEQFF; D gene: TRBD1; J gene: TRBJ2-1; V gene: TRBV6-1; clone size: many
CDR3 DNA: TGTGCCAGCAGCGTAGGCCAGGGGGGATACGAGCAGTACTTC; CDR3 protein: CASSVGQGGYEQYF; D gene: .; J gene: TRBJ2-7; V gene: TRBV9; clone size: .
CDR3 DNA: TGTGCCATCAGGCCGGACAGGGGGCGTAACTATGGCTACACCTTC; CDR3 protein: CAIRPDRGRNYGYTF; D gene: TRBD1; J gene: TRBJ1-2; V gene: TRBV10-3; clone size: .
CDR3 DNA: TGTGCCAGCAGTCCTGGGGGACAGGGGGCAAGTGAGACCCAGTACTTC; CDR3 protein: CASSPGGQGASETQYF; D gene: TRBD1; J gene: TRBJ2-5; V gene: TRBV28; clone size: many
CDR3 DNA: TGTGCCAGCTCACCTCTAATCCGGGACAGATCCCCCAATGAGCAGTTCTTC; CDR3 protein: CASSPLIRDRSPNEQFF; D gene: TRBD1; J gene: TRBJ2-1; V gene: TRBV18; clone size: few
CDR3 DNA: TGTGCCAGCAGTTTATTAATAGGACTAGCGGGAGGAGAGCAGTTCTTC; CDR3 protein: CASSLLIGLAGGEQFF; D gene: TRBD2; J gene: TRBJ2-1; V gene: TRBV28; clone size: many
CDR3 DNA: TGCAGTGCTTATCAAGACACTGGAGCTTTCTTT; CDR3 protein: CSAYQDTGAFF; D gene: .; J gene: TRBJ1-1; V gene: TRBV20-1; clone size: .
CDR3 DNA: TGTGCCAGCTCACCTTGGACTGGGACCTACGAGCAGTACTTC; CDR3 protein: CASSPWTGTYEQYF; D gene: .; J gene: TRBJ2-7; V gene: TRBV18; clone size: many
CDR3 DNA: TGCGCCAGCAGCTGGAGCGGGAGTAGCGCAGATACGCAGTATTTT; CDR3 protein: CASSWSGSSADTQYF; D gene: TRBD2; J gene: TRBJ2-3; V gene: TRBV5-1; clone size: few
CDR3 DNA: TGTGCCAGCACTCAAGTTACCCACTACGAGCAGTACTTC; CDR3 protein: CASTQVTHYEQYF; D gene: .; J gene: TRBJ2-7; V gene: TRBV6-2/TRBV6-3; clone size: many
CDR3 DNA: TGTGCCAGCAGCCCTTCTGGGGGGGAGGATAATTCACCCCTCCACTTT; CDR3 protein: CASSPSGGEDNSPLHF; D gene: .; J gene: TRBJ1-6; V gene: TRBV7-2; clone size: few
CDR3 DNA: TGCGCCAGCAGCCCACCCCTTGGGGCACTTCAAGAGACCCAGTACTTC; CDR3 protein: CASSPPLGALQETQYF; D gene: .; J gene: TRBJ2-5; V gene: TRBV5-1; clone size: .
CDR3 DNA: TGTGCCAGCAGCTTAGGGTCGGGAGAAGCGTTATATACGCAGTATTTT; CDR3 protein: CASSLGSGEALYTQYF; D gene: .; J gene: TRBJ2-3; V gene: TRBV7-9; clone size: few
CDR3 DNA: TGCGCCAGCAGCTCGGGACAGGGGGTAAAGGAGCAGTTCTTC; CDR3 protein: CASSSGQGVKEQFF; D gene: TRBD1; J gene: TRBJ2-1; V gene: TRBV5-1; clone size: .
CDR3 DNA: TGCAGTGCTAGAGATCACCCGGGAGGTTCAGATACGCAGTATTTT; CDR3 protein: CSARDHPGGSDTQYF; D gene: TRBD2; J gene: TRBJ2-3; V gene: TRBV20-1; clone size: .
CDR3 DNA: TGTGCCAGCAGTTGGGGGGAACAGCCCCAGCATTTT; CDR3 protein: CASSWGEQPQHF; D gene: .; J gene: TRBJ1-5; V gene: TRBV12-3/TRBV12-4; clone size: many
CDR3 DNA: TGCAGTGCTACCGGGACAGGGAACTATGGCTACACCTTC; CDR3 protein: CSATGTGNYGYTF; D gene: TRBD1; J gene: TRBJ1-2; V gene: TRBV20-1; clone size: few
CDR3 DNA: TGTGCCTGGAGTGTAGGGTTGGGCCGACATTTTGAAGCTTTCTTT; CDR3 protein: CAWSVGLGRHFEAFF; D gene: .; J gene: TRBJ1-1; V gene: TRBV30; clone size: .
CDR3 DNA: TGTGCCAGCAGCCCCGATAGTCCCGGCTCCTACGAGCAGTACTTC; CDR3 protein: CASSPDSPGSYEQYF; D gene: .; J gene: TRBJ2-7; V gene: TRBV7-2; clone size: .
CDR3 DNA: TGTGCCAGCTCGCCTTCCCCTTCCGAGCAGTACTTC; CDR3 protein: CASSPSPSEQYF; D gene: .; J gene: TRBJ2-7; V gene: TRBV12-3/TRBV12-4; clone size: many
CDR3 DNA: TGTGCCAGCAGTTCACTAGGCAGCGAATCCATCTCCTACGAGCAGTACTTC; CDR3 protein: CASSSLGSESISYEQYF; D gene: .; J gene: TRBJ2-7; V gene: TRBV6-6; clone size: many
CDR3 DNA: TGTGCCAGCAGCTCCGGGACTAGGTTCCACGAGCAGTACTTC; CDR3 protein: CASSSGTRFHEQYF; D gene: TRBD2; J gene: TRBJ2-7; V gene: TRBV13; clone size: few
CDR3 DNA: TGTGCCAGCAGCCCCCTAGGTGACCATACCGGGGAGCTGTTTTTT; CDR3 protein: CASSPLGDHTGELFF; D gene: .; J gene: TRBJ2-2; V gene: TRBV7-9; clone size: many
CDR3 DNA: TGTGCCAGCAGCTTTCCAGGGGGCATCACTGAAGCTTTCTTT; CDR3 protein: CASSFPGGITEAFF; D gene: TRBD1; J gene: TRBJ1-1; V gene: TRBV11-3; clone size: few
CDR3 DNA: TGTGCCAGCAGGACCGGGAGAAGTGCCTACAATGAGCAGTTCTTC; CDR3 protein: CASRTGRSAYNEQFF; D gene: .; J gene: TRBJ2-1; V gene: TRBV13; clone size: .
CDR3 DNA: TGCGCCAGCAGCTGGATGGCGGGAGTGACCGGGGAGCTGTTTTTT; CDR3 protein: CASSWMAGVTGELFF; D gene: TRBD2; J gene: TRBJ2-2; V gene: TRBV5-1; clone size: .
CDR3 DNA: TGCGCCAGCAGTGACTCGTCTAGCGGGTACAATGAGCAGTTCTTC; CDR3 protein: CASSDSSSGYNEQFF; D gene: TRBD2; J gene: TRBJ2-1; V gene: TRBV10-1; clone size: .
CDR3 DNA: TGTGCCAGCAGTTACTCACGGCAGATGAACACTGAAGCTTTCTTT; CDR3 protein: CASSYSRQMNTEAFF; D gene: .; J gene: TRBJ1-1; V gene: TRBV6-5; clone size: .
CDR3 DNA: TGCAGCGTTGTGGCTCGGGGGGCGCCCTACGAGCAGTACTTC; CDR3 protein: CSVVARGAPYEQYF; D gene: .; J gene: TRBJ2-7; V gene: TRBV29-1; clone size: many
CDR3 DNA: TGTGCCAGCAGCGTAGGCGGGGGCGGTTTGGGAACTGAAGCTTTCTTT; CDR3 protein: CASSVGGGGLGTEAFF; D gene: .; J gene: TRBJ1-1; V gene: TRBV9; clone size: .
CDR3 DNA: TGTGCCAGCAGCTTACGGACAGCCAATTCACCCCTCCACTTT; CDR3 protein: CASSLRTANSPLHF; D gene: .; J gene: TRBJ1-6; V gene: TRBV7-2; clone size: .
CDR3 DNA: TGTGCCAGCAGTTTAATGACTAGCGGTTACTACGAGCAGTACTTC; CDR3 protein: CASSLMTSGYYEQYF; D gene: TRBD2; J gene: TRBJ2-7; V gene: TRBV28; clone size: many
CDR3 DNA: TGCAGTGCTAATGGGGATGGCGCTAGCGGGGCTTTCAATGAGCAGTTCTTC; CDR3 protein: CSANGDGASGAFNEQFF; D gene: TRBD2; J gene: TRBJ2-1; V gene: TRBV20-1; clone size: many
CDR3 DNA: TGTGCCAGCAGCTTCTGGAGCGGGAGGGAGCAGTTCTTC; CDR3 protein: CASSFWSGREQFF; D gene: TRBD2; J gene: TRBJ2-1; V gene: TRBV11-3; clone size: many
CDR3 DNA: TGCGCCACCGGAGGGACGAACACCGGGGAGCTGTTTTTT; CDR3 protein: CATGGTNTGELFF; D gene: .; J gene: TRBJ2-2; V gene: TRBV5-1; clone size: many
CDR3 DNA: TGTGCCACCAGTGAGGACGACGGAGGCTCCTACGAGCAGTACTTC; CDR3 protein: CATSEDDGGSYEQYF; D gene: .; J gene: TRBJ2-7; V gene: TRBV24-1; clone size: few
CDR3 DNA: TGTGCCAGCAGCCCCTCGGGACTAGCGGTTACGAATGAGCAGTTCTTC; CDR3 protein: CASSPSGLAVTNEQFF; D gene: TRBD2; J gene: TRBJ2-1; V gene: TRBV9; clone size: few
CDR3 DNA: TGTGCCAGCACCCCTCCGGGCCTCAATCAGCCCCAGCATTTT; CDR3 protein: CASTPPGLNQPQHF; D gene: .; J gene: TRBJ1-5; V gene: TRBV28; clone size: many
CDR3 DNA: TGTGCCAGCAGAACAATAGCCAAAAACATTCAGTACTTC; CDR3 protein: CASRTIAKNIQYF; D gene: .; J gene: TRBJ2-4; V gene: TRBV28; clone size: few
CDR3 DNA: TGTGCCAGCAGTTCCTTGACAGGGCTCAGAAATGAGCAGTTCTTC; CDR3 protein: CASSSLTGLRNEQFF; D gene: TRBD1; J gene: TRBJ2-1; V gene: TRBV27; clone size: .
CDR3 DNA: TGTGCCAGCAGCTTAGCGAGGGGGCGAACTGACACTGAAGCTTTCTTT; CDR3 protein: CASSLARGRTDTEAFF; D gene: TRBD1; J gene: TRBJ1-1; V gene: TRBV7-9; clone size: .
CDR3 DNA: TGTGCCAGCAGCGAGACAGGGAACGAGCAGTACTTC; CDR3 protein: CASSETGNEQYF; D gene: TRBD1; J gene: TRBJ2-7; V gene: TRBV7-2; clone size: .